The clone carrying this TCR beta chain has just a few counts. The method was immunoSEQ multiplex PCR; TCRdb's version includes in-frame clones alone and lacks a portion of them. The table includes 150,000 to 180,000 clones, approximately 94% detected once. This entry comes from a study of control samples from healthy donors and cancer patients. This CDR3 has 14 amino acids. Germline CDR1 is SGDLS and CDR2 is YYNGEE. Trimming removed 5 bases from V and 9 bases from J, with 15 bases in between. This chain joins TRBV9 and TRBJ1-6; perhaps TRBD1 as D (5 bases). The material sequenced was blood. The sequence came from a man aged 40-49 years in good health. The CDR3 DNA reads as TGTGCCAGCAGTAAACAAACTGGGGGTTCACCCCTCCACTTT. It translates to CASSKQTGGSPLHF. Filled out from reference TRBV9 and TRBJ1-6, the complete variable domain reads DSGVTQTPKHLITATGQRVTLRCSPRSGDLSVYWYQQSLDQGLQFLIQYYNGEERAKGNILERFSAQQFPDLHSELNLSSLELGDSALYFCASSKQTGGSPLHFGNGTRLTVT.